The 21 T cell receptor beta chains given below trace back to one sample, sequenced in a study of T-cell memory formation after mild COVID-19. TCRdb passed the 5' RACE reads through MiXCR, listing each CDR3 protein once. The data contain around 340,000 distinct CDR3 sequences, roughly 13% of them seen just once; the ten biggest clones take up approximately 21%. The material sequenced was PBMCs or a T cell subset sorted from them (not recorded which). These TCRs come from a man aged 18 to 35 who had mild COVID-19 (a few samples of this study predate the infection). Cell type and time point are not known.

This sequence joins TRBV30 and TRBJ2-3; a weak D match, TRBD2 (5 bases). Between the trimmed V and J ends, which lost 1 base and 4 bases, there was a span of 15 bases. This CDR3 spans 15 amino acids. Germline lookup yields CDR1 GTSNPN and CDR2 SVGIG (reference sequence). The CDR3 nucleotides read TGTGCCTGGAGTGAGGGAGCCTCTAGTCCAGATACGCAGTATTTT. Translation: CAWSEGASSPDTQYF.

CDR3 nucleotides: TGCAGTGCTAGGGCAGGGCCCAGGATGAACACTGAAGCTTTCTTT. Amino acids: CSARAGPRMNTEAFF. The chain recombines TRBV20-1 with TRBJ1-1; perhaps TRBD1 as D (5 bases). V lost 3 bases and J 0 bases, leaving 14 bases between the germline ends. This CDR3 contains 15 residues. Germline CDR1 reads DFQATT; CDR2 reads SNEGSKA (reference sequence).

The CDR3 coding sequence is TGTGCCAGCAGTCATACCTACGAGCAGTACGTC. Translation: CASSHTYEQYV. The rearrangement joins TRBV2 to TRBJ2-7; no firm D call. This CDR3 has 11 amino acids. Germline CDR1 and CDR2: SNHLY and FYNNEI. Trimming shortened V by 5 bases and J by 2 bases, and 4 bases separated the two germline ends.

This clonotype has only a few counts. The chain links TRBV20-1 to TRBJ2-1, with D perhaps matching TRBD1 (6 bases). Deletions cut 6 bases from V and 10 bases from J, with 22 bases between. The CDR3 has 14 amino acids. Per germline, CDR1 DFQATT and CDR2 SNEGSKA (reference sequence). The DNA for the CDR3 is TGCAGTGCGCCCAAACCGTACAGGGAACACGAGCAGTTCTTC. Translation gives CSAPKPYREHEQFF.

This sequence joins TRBV25-1 and TRBJ2-5; weak D call: TRBD1 (5 bases). Trimming shortened V by 3 bases and J by 4 bases, and 18 bases separated the two germline ends. The germline V gene encodes CDR1 MGHDK and CDR2 SYGVNS. The CDR3 contains 16 residues. The CDR3 loop reads CASSEIGQGAGETQYF. The CDR3 nucleotides are TGTGCCAGCAGTGAGATAGGGCAGGGCGCCGGAGAGACCCAGTACTTC.

The J gene is TRBJ2-3, the V gene TRBV12-3 or TRBV12-4, with 7 bases that match TRBD1. The CDR3 length is 13 residues. The trim removed 6 bases at V and 3 bases at J, leaving 3 bases unmatched. CDR3 in DNA: TGTGCCAGCAGATCACAGGGGACAGATACGCAGTATTTT. This codes for CASRSQGTDTQYF.

There are a few counts of this clonotype. The rearrangement uses TRBV3-1 and TRBJ1-3; possibly TRBD1 for D (5 bases). V lost 4 bases, J lost 0 bases, and 16 bases lay in between. From germline, CDR1 is LGHDT and CDR2 YNNKEL (reference sequence). The CDR3 has 17 amino acids. DNA of the CDR3: TGTGCCAGCAGCCCTCGAGGCGGGGGTTACTCTGGAAACACCATATATTTT. Amino acid sequence: CASSPRGGGYSGNTIYF.

CDR3 loop: CASSPGAMGYGYTF. Here the CDR3 DNA reads TGTGCCAGCTCACCAGGGGCTATGGGCTATGGCTACACCTTC. This rearrangement joins TRBV18 to TRBJ1-2; perhaps TRBD1 as D (5 bases). The CDR3 extends over 14 amino acids. Germline-derived CDR1 and CDR2 are KGHSH and LQKENI. Between the trimmed V and J ends, which lost 2 bases and 4 bases, there was a span of 11 bases.

V gene TRBV7-2 combines with J gene TRBJ1-1; D not certain. The CDR3 runs to 14 residues. V lost 1 base and J lost 1, with 7 bases in between. Germline values: CDR1 SGHTA, CDR2 FQGNSA. CDR3 nucleotide sequence: TGTGCCAGCAGCTTAGAACCGAGGAACACTGAAGCTTTCTTT. Translation gives CASSLEPRNTEAFF.

V usage is TRBV5-4 and J usage is TRBJ2-1; 8 bases fit TRBD1. After removal of 5 bases from V and 7 bases from J, the junction contained 11 bases not matched to a gene. The CDR3 is 15 amino acids. The germline V gene encodes CDR1 SGHNT and CDR2 YYREEE (reference sequence). The DNA of the CDR3 is TGTGCCAGCAGGGGTGGGACAGGAGGGGAAAATGAGCAGTTCTTC. Its translation is CASRGGTGGENEQFF.

The table lists this clonotype with a count of one. V usage is TRBV12-3 or TRBV12-4 and J usage is TRBJ2-2, with D possibly TRBD2 on 5 matching bases. This CDR3 spans 14 amino acids. Trimming left V 7 bases short and J 4 bases short, with 13 bases between. The CDR3 DNA reads TGTGCCAGCACCCGAAGGGCGGGCACCGGGGAGCTGTTTTTT. Translated, it gives CASTRRAGTGELFF.

This clonotype was seen a few times. The genes are TRBV19 and TRBJ2-1; tentatively, D is TRBD1 (6 bases). The V gene lost 3 bases and the J gene lost 0 bases, with 9 bases spanning the gap. Germline CDR1 is LNHDA and CDR2 is SQIVND (reference sequence). The CDR3 length is 15 residues. The CDR3 DNA reads TGTGCCAGTAGTATCCGGGACACCTCCTACAATGAGCAGTTCTTC. It codes for CASSIRDTSYNEQFF.

The V and J genes are TRBV11-2 and TRBJ2-7; D is unclear. The CDR3 length is 14 residues. Germline CDR1 is SGHAT and CDR2 is FQNNGV. V was trimmed by 0 bases and J by 1 base, leaving 7 bases between them. The CDR3 DNA reads as TGTGCCAGCAGCTTAGAGCGGCAATCCTACGAGCAGTACTTC. It specifies CASSLERQSYEQYF.

This clonotype was detected only a few times. The CDR3 region is CASRPPGGSSYTEAFF. The CDR3, as DNA: TGTGCCAGCAGGCCCCCAGGGGGTTCTTCATACACTGAAGCTTTCTTT. V and J are TRBV12-3 or TRBV12-4 and TRBJ1-1; 7 bases align to TRBD1. The CDR3 is 16 amino acids. V lost 6 bases, J lost 3 bases, and 13 bases stayed unmatched.

This clonotype was detected ten times or more. The V and J genes are TRBV5-4 and TRBJ1-2, with D perhaps TRBD1 (6 bases). The CDR3 is made up of 13 amino acids. Germline loops: CDR1 SGHNT, CDR2 YYREEE (reference sequence). V was pared by 2 bases and J by 4 bases, with 9 bases between. The CDR3: CASSFTGSYGYTF. The CDR3 nucleotides read TGTGCCAGCAGCTTTACAGGGTCCTATGGCTACACCTTC. Full variable domain (missing parts from reference TRBV5-4 and TRBJ1-2): ETGVTQSPTHLIKTRGQQVTLRCSSQSGHNTVSWYQQALGQGPQFIFQYYREEENGRGNFPPRFSGLQFPNYSSELNVNALELDDSALYLCASSFTGSYGYTFGSGTRLTVV.

This clonotype has only a few counts. The CDR3 region has the DNA TGTGCCAGCAGCTTTCCCAGTTCCTACGAGCAGTACTTC. Its protein product is CASSFPSSYEQYF. V and J are TRBV7-2 and TRBJ2-7; D remains ambiguous. The CDR3 spans 13 residues. The V end was cut by 3 bases, the J end by 1 base, with 7 bases between. Germline V gives CDR1 SGHTA, CDR2 FQGNSA.

In its sample, this clonotype was seen many times. The chain combines TRBV3-1 with TRBJ2-2, with 9 bases identical to TRBD1. The V gene end was trimmed by 3 bases and the J gene end by 11 bases; junction bases not matched to a gene: 7. Germline V CDR1 and CDR2: LGHDT, YNNKEL (reference sequence). The CDR3 is 14 residues long. DNA of the CDR3: TGTGCCAGCAGCCACCGGGACAGGGAAGGAGAGCTGTTTTTT. Its protein product is CASSHRDREGELFF.

This clonotype was found a few times. This chain uses TRBV18 with TRBJ2-7, with D maybe TRBD1 (5 bases). This CDR3 is built from 14 residues. Germline V gene lookup returns CDR1 KGHSH and CDR2 LQKENI. With 6 bases removed from V and 2 bases from J, the gap between germline ends came to 14 bases. The CDR3 nucleotides read TGTGCCAGCTCCGCATCGACAGCTGCCTACGAGCAGTACGTC. Translated, it gives CASSASTAAYEQYV.

This clonotype occurred many times. The rearrangement uses TRBV27 and TRBJ2-7; D possibly corresponds to TRBD2 (5 bases). Trimming left V 6 bases short and J 0 bases short, with 18 bases between. Germline V gene lookup returns CDR1 MNHEY and CDR2 SMNVEV (reference sequence). This CDR3 region has 16 residues. CDR3 amino acids: CASSRGPRASSYEQYV. In nucleotides, the CDR3 is TGTGCCAGCAGCCGAGGACCGAGGGCGAGCTCCTACGAGCAGTACGTC.

This clonotype was observed a few times. The CDR3 protein is CASSRSRVGSGKLFF. The CDR3 nucleotides read TGTGCCAGCAGTCGTAGTAGGGTCGGCTCTGGAAAACTGTTTTTT. This chain links TRBV7-8 with TRBJ1-4; D unresolved. The germline V and J ends were trimmed by 6 bases and 10 bases, with 21 bases remaining between them. CDR1 and CDR2 from the germline V gene are SGHVS and FQNEAQ. The CDR3 spans 15 residues.

The chain combines TRBV4-1 with TRBJ2-5, with 8 bases aligning to TRBD2. V lost 2 bases, J lost 5 bases, and 10 bases stayed unmatched. Germline lookup yields CDR1 MGHRA and CDR2 YSYEKL. This CDR3 comprises 16 residues. The CDR3 protein is CASSQLSGGGSETQYF. CDR3 bases: TGCGCCAGCAGCCAACTGTCTGGCGGGGGGTCGGAGACCCAGTACTTC.